The 25 T cell receptor beta chains presented below share a single source sample, sequenced in a study of control samples from healthy donors and cancer patients (dated by TCRdb to 2018 to 2020). Library generation was performed with the immunoSEQ multiplex PCR assay. The source is immuneACCESS, and TCRdb retained only in-frame sequences with V and J called. Part of the clones is not carried over; for the studies checked, unresolved V genes explain less than half of this, and the remainder is unexplained. The sample contains about 53,000 clones, around 87% of them found a single time. Of the sample, about an eighth falls within the top ten clones. Sequenced sample: PBMCs. The source is a man in his fifties or sixties with head and neck cancer.

J is TRBJ2-2 and V is TRBV11-2; tentatively, D is TRBD1 or TRBD2 (5 bases each). The germline CDR1 and CDR2 sequences are SGHAT and FQNNGV. Between the trimmed V and J ends, which lost 5 bases and 3 bases, there was a span of 13 bases. CDR3 length: 15 residues. CDR3 coding DNA: TGTGCCAGCAGCCACCGGGACGGATACACCGGGGAGCTGTTTTTT. Its translation: CASSHRDGYTGELFF.

The gene calls are TRBV6-1 and TRBJ1-5, with D possibly matching TRBD1 (6 bases). Germline CDR1 and CDR2: MNHNS and SASEGT. V dropped 2 bases and J dropped 5 bases, with 22 bases sitting between them. CDR3 size: 18 residues. This chain's CDR3 is CASSELQGFRSVHQPQHF. CDR3 coding DNA: TGTGCCAGCAGTGAACTACAGGGTTTTCGATCAGTCCATCAGCCCCAGCATTTT.

This rearrangement joins TRBV6-6 to TRBJ1-2; TRBD1 is a possible D gene (5 bases). The V end was cut by 2 bases, the J end by 8 bases, with 15 bases between. Germline values: CDR1 MNHNY, CDR2 SVGAGI (reference sequence). This CDR3 spans 14 amino acids. CDR3 bases: TGTGCCAGCAGTTACAGTGAAGGGGCGGGCGGCTACACCTTC. Translation: CASSYSEGAGGYTF.

About this clone itself: At one end the junction does not follow the germline gene, possibly because of a read error. The chain uses TRBV4-3 and TRBJ2-1, with 8 bases fitting TRBD2. CDR3 size: 17 residues. From germline, CDR1 is LGHNA and CDR2 YSLEER. CDR3 region: CASSKDPAAGGNNEQFF. Written as DNA, the CDR3 is TGCGCCAGCAGCAAAGATCCGGCGGCGGGGGGTAACAATGAGCAGTTCTTC.

This clone was detected once. The rearrangement uses TRBV7-6 and TRBJ1-1; D gene unclear. The CDR3 is 17 residues long. CDR1 and CDR2 from the germline V gene are SGHVS and FNYEAQ. V lost 8 bases to trimming and J lost 1 base, with 23 bases between them. CDR3 DNA: TGTGCCAGCCCGCCCCCCAAGGTCAGGTGGGAGAACACTGAAGCTTTCTTT. The encoded protein is CASPPPKVRWENTEAFF. The whole variable domain, filled in from reference TRBV7-6 and TRBJ1-1, reads GAGVSQSPRYKVTKRGQDVALRCDPISGHVSLYWYRQALGQGPEFLTYFNYEAQQDKSGLPNDRFSAERPEGSISTLTIQRTEQRDSAMYRCASPPPKVRWENTEAFFGQGTRLTVV.

The chain links TRBV28 to TRBJ1-6; the match to TRBD1 covers 7 bases. Germline lookup yields CDR1 MDHEN and CDR2 SYDVKM. The length of the CDR3 is 18 residues. V gave up 1 base and J gave up 6 bases; unmatched junction bases: 12. The chain's CDR3 is CASSLYPWAGGSNSPLHF. As DNA, the CDR3 is TGTGCCAGCAGTTTATATCCTTGGGCAGGGGGGTCTAATTCACCCCTCCACTTT. Full variable domain (remainder filled in from reference TRBV28 and TRBJ1-6): DVKVTQSSRYLVKRTGEKVFLECVQDMDHENMFWYRQDPGLGLRLIYFSYDVKMKEKGDIPEGYSVSREKKERFSLILESASTNQTSMYLCASSLYPWAGGSNSPLHFGNGTRLTVT.

The chain combines TRBV5-6 with TRBJ2-1; D is possibly TRBD2 (6 bases). Germline loops: CDR1 SGHDT, CDR2 YYEEEE. CDR3 length: 11 amino acids. V dropped 7 bases and J dropped 10 bases, with 12 bases sitting between them. The CDR3 sequence: CASGGPREQFF. For the CDR3, the DNA is TGTGCCAGCGGAGGGCCCCGGGAGCAGTTCTTC.

The chain combines TRBV5-1 with TRBJ2-7, with TRBD1 matching 9 bases. Germline loops: CDR1 SGHRS, CDR2 YFSETQ. CDR3 length equals 16 residues. The V gene end was trimmed by 4 bases and the J gene end by 1 base; junction bases not matched to a gene: 9. This chain's CDR3 is CASSTWTGQGSYEQYF. CDR3 sequence (DNA): TGCGCCAGCAGCACGTGGACGGGACAGGGATCCTACGAGCAGTACTTC.

The V gene is TRBV11-2, the J gene TRBJ2-1; perhaps TRBD2 as D (5 bases). Trimming took off 1 base at V and 0 bases at J, with 13 bases between the two ends. The length of the CDR3 is 17 residues. The germline gives CDR1 SGHAT, CDR2 FQNNGV. Here the CDR3 reads CASSLGSTGSSYNEQFF. CDR3 nucleotides: TGTGCCAGCAGCTTAGGCAGTACGGGGAGCTCCTACAATGAGCAGTTCTTC.

The chain is built from TRBV28 and TRBJ2-7; D unclear. Germline loops: CDR1 MDHEN, CDR2 SYDVKM. V was shortened by 6 bases and J by 0 bases, with 24 bases between the two germline ends. The CDR3 is 18 residues long. CDR3 in DNA: TGTGCCAGCAGGTCCTCGTTGGGTGCGCGCCTAAGCTCCTACGAGCAGTACTTC. Amino acids: CASRSSLGARLSSYEQYF.

CDR3 region: CASSTYRGRPVGYTF. CDR3 coding DNA: TGTGCCAGCAGTACGTACAGGGGTCGGCCGGTTGGCTACACCTTC. The chain joins TRBV6-2 or TRBV6-3 to TRBJ1-2; 7 positions match TRBD1. With V trimmed by 5 bases and J by 7 bases, 13 bases remained unmatched. This CDR3 has 15 residues. CDR1 MNHEY and CDR2 SVGEGT come from the germline V gene.

The rearrangement joins TRBV7-2 to TRBJ1-4, with D maybe TRBD1 (6 bases). CDR1 SGHTA and CDR2 FQGNSA come from the germline V gene. V shed 5 bases and J shed 6 bases, with 16 bases lying between them. CDR3 size: 15 residues. CDR3 residues: CASSTTGNGHEKLFF. CDR3 sequence (DNA): TGTGCCAGCAGCACTACAGGGAACGGGCATGAAAAACTGTTTTTT. Based on the CDR3 plus reference TRBV7-2 and TRBJ1-4, the full variable domain is GAGVSQSPSNKVTEKGKDVELRCDPISGHTALYWYRQSLGQGLEFLIYFQGNSAPDKSGLPSDRFSAERTGGSVSTLTIQRTQQEDSAVYLCASSTTGNGHEKLFFGSGTQLSVL.

This clone was seen only a few times. V is TRBV6-5 and J is TRBJ2-2; D is unresolved. The CDR3 is made up of 12 amino acids. Deletions cut 3 bases from V and 4 bases from J, with 3 bases between. Germline CDR1 is MNHEY and CDR2 is SVGAGI. DNA of the CDR3: TGTGCCAGCAGTTATGGCACCGGGGAGCTGTTTTTT. Its protein product is CASSYGTGELFF.

This chain uses TRBV5-4 with TRBJ2-2, with TRBD2 as a possible D gene (5 bases). Germline-derived CDR1 and CDR2 are SGHNT and YYREEE (reference sequence). The CDR3 totals 15 residues. Deletions cut 0 bases from V and 4 bases from J, with 10 bases between. CDR3 region: CASSLAGRATGELFF. The DNA of the CDR3 is TGTGCCAGCAGCTTGGCCGGGCGGGCCACCGGGGAGCTGTTTTTT. The whole variable domain, remainder taken from reference TRBV5-4 and TRBJ2-2, is ETGVTQSPTHLIKTRGQQVTLRCSSQSGHNTVSWYQQALGQGPQFIFQYYREEENGRGNFPPRFSGLQFPNYSSELNVNALELDDSALYLCASSLAGRATGELFFGEGSRLTVL.

The gene calls are TRBV18 and TRBJ2-4, with a tentative D call TRBD1 (5 bases). The CDR3 loop spans 13 amino acids. V lost 8 bases, J lost 2 bases, and 10 bases lay in between. The germline V gene has CDR1 KGHSH and CDR2 LQKENI. In nucleotides, the CDR3 is TGTGCCAGCCAGGCAGGGCCCAAAAACATTCAGTACTTC. The encoded protein is CASQAGPKNIQYF.

The CDR3 DNA follows: TGTGCCAGTAGTATAGGGGGAGGATCCTACGAGCAGTACTTC. Its translation: CASSIGGGSYEQYF. The V and J genes are TRBV19 and TRBJ2-7, with D possibly TRBD2 on 6 matching bases. With 1 base removed from V and 1 base from J, the gap between germline ends came to 8 bases. This CDR3 is 14 amino acids long. Germline loops: CDR1 LNHDA, CDR2 SQIVND (reference sequence).

The chain carries TRBV13 and TRBJ2-2; the D gene is possibly TRBD1 (6 bases). Germline loops: CDR1 PRHDT, CDR2 FYEKMQ (reference sequence). The V end lost 2 bases, the J end lost 0 bases, and 19 bases lay between the germline ends. The CDR3 extends over 19 amino acids. CDR3: CASSLRAPGDRANTGELFF. The DNA for the CDR3 is TGTGCCAGCAGCTTAAGAGCCCCAGGGGATAGGGCGAACACCGGGGAGCTGTTTTTT.

The rearrangement joins TRBV30 to TRBJ1-4, with D tentatively TRBD1 (6 bases). V shed 2 bases and J shed 10 bases, with 8 bases lying between them. There are 11 residues in the CDR3. Germline V gene sequence: CDR1 GTSNPN, CDR2 SVGIG (reference sequence). Here the CDR3 DNA reads TGTGCCTGGAGTAAGGGGGGAAAACTGTTTTTT. It translates to CAWSKGGKLFF. The entire variable domain, with the rest obtained from reference TRBV30 and TRBJ1-4, is as follows: SQTIHQWPATLVQPVGSPLSLECTVEGTSNPNLYWYRQAAGRGLQLLFYSVGIGQISSEVPQNLSASRPQDRQFILSSKKLLLSDSGFYLCAWSKGGKLFFGSGTQLSVL.

This clone was seen only a few times. This chain links TRBV28 with TRBJ2-1, with D possibly matching TRBD1 (5 bases). The germline V gene has CDR1 MDHEN and CDR2 SYDVKM. V was pared by 2 bases and J by 1 base, with 21 bases between. The CDR3 is 19 residues long. The CDR3 DNA sequence: TGTGCCAGCAGTTTAAGTGATGGGGCCCCGGTCGGATCCTACAATGAGCAGTTCTTC. This translates into CASSLSDGAPVGSYNEQFF.

The CDR3 DNA follows: TGTGCCAGTAGTATAGATCTTACGGGGCCCTCCCAAGAGACCCAGTACTTC. This gives the protein CASSIDLTGPSQETQYF. This sequence joins TRBV19 and TRBJ2-5; D tentatively fits TRBD1 or TRBD2 (5 bases each). Germline V CDR1 and CDR2: LNHDA, SQIVND (reference sequence). V was shortened by 0 bases and J by 1 base, with 15 bases between the two germline ends. CDR3 length equals 17 residues.

This clone was seen a few times. The chain carries TRBV20-1 and TRBJ2-1; the D gene could be TRBD1 or TRBD2 (5 bases each). In germline, CDR1 is DFQATT, CDR2 SNEGSKA (reference sequence). The V gene lost 6 bases and the J gene lost 11 bases, with 14 bases spanning the gap. The CDR3 consists of 11 residues. The CDR3 reads CSAWSGTQQFF. As DNA, the CDR3 is TGCAGTGCCTGGTCCGGGACCCAGCAGTTCTTC.

This rearrangement joins TRBV6-1 to TRBJ1-6; TRBD1 agrees at 7 bases. Germline trimming cut 0 bases from V and 14 bases from J; bases unmatched to any gene: 4. Germline CDR1 and CDR2: MNHNS and SASEGT. The CDR3 totals 13 residues. As DNA, the CDR3 is TGTGCCAGCAGTGAAGCGGAGGGGGCTACCCTCCACTTT. Translation gives CASSEAEGATLHF.

The rearrangement links TRBV29-1 to TRBJ2-7, with 7 positions matching TRBD2. Germline lookup yields CDR1 SQVTM and CDR2 ANQGSEA. There are 13 residues in the CDR3. J gave up 3 bases and V 1 base, and 3 bases lay outside the gene matches. The CDR3 DNA reads TGCAGCGTTGAAGTTCCGGGGGGCTACGAGCAGTACTTC. It codes for CSVEVPGGYEQYF.

This chain connects TRBV28 to TRBJ1-4, with D uncertain. The V gene's germline CDR1 is MDHEN and CDR2 SYDVKM. Trimming cost V 5 bases and J 10 bases, with 11 bases left between them. CDR3 length: 12 residues. CDR3 sequence reads: CASSTKVGKLFF. The CDR3 DNA reads as TGTGCCAGCAGTACCAAAGTGGGAAAACTGTTTTTT.

This clone came up a few times. The rearrangement uses TRBV6-6 and TRBJ1-6, with D uncertain. The CDR3 consists of 12 residues. Germline CDR1 reads MNHNY; CDR2 reads SVGAGI (reference sequence). Trimming stripped 1 base from V and 8 bases from J, with 3 bases between. The CDR3 DNA is TGTGCCAGCAGTTACTACGATTCACCCCTCCACTTT. Translation gives CASSYYDSPLHF.